These 7 T cell receptor beta chains came from one sample sequenced in a study of shared clonotypes between healthy human individuals. Repertoires were generated with immunoSEQ multiplex PCR, while TCRdb's copy carries only in-frame clones and drops some. This table has about 1 million clones, around four fifths appearing once. Sequences were obtained from memory CD4+ T cells sorted from blood. Subset meaning: CD45RA-negative fraction. These receptors were obtained from a man between 18 and 29 years old in good health.

The chain recombines TRBV27 with TRBJ2-2; D is unclear. Germline values: CDR1 MNHEY, CDR2 SMNVEV (reference sequence). Deletions cut 5 bases from V and 4 bases from J, with 11 bases between. There are 14 residues in the CDR3. The chain's CDR3 is CASSLDWFTGELFF. CDR3 in DNA: TGTGCCAGCAGTCTCGACTGGTTCACCGGGGAGCTGTTTTTT.

This clone was picked up a small number of times. V usage is TRBV19 and J usage is TRBJ1-1; the D is unclear. The CDR3 is made up of 15 amino acids. CDR1 and CDR2 (germline): LNHDA, SQIVND (reference sequence). In DNA form, the CDR3 reads TGTGCTGTGGTGGGAGGGTTCCCCATGAACACTGAAGCTTTCTTT. It translates to CAVVGGFPMNTEAFF.

This chain connects TRBV7-2 to TRBJ2-3; D is perhaps TRBD2 (5 bases). The V gene lost 7 bases and the J gene lost 5 bases, with 13 bases spanning the gap. Germline V gene lookup returns CDR1 SGHTA and CDR2 FQGNSA. This CDR3 is 13 amino acids long. The CDR3 DNA is TGTGCCAGCACTCGGTGGGAGAGAGATACGCAGTATTTT. The encoded protein is CASTRWERDTQYF.

This clone was seen once. The sample contains more than one DNA sequence encoding this CDR3. This sequence joins TRBV6-5 and TRBJ2-6; 7 nucleotides line up with TRBD2. Germline CDR1 is MNHEY and CDR2 is SVGAGI. V shed 4 bases and J 2 bases; nucleotides not matched to a gene: 2. The CDR3 totals 15 residues. CDR3 loop: CASSSAGAGANVLTF. DNA of the CDR3: TGTGCCAGCAGTTCCGCGGGGGCTGGGGCCAACGTCCTGACTTTC.

This sequence joins TRBV27 and TRBJ2-4; TRBD2 agrees at 7 bases. This CDR3 contains 15 residues. V lost 6 bases, J lost 7 bases, and 12 bases stayed unmatched. Germline assignment: CDR1 MNHEY and CDR2 SMNVEV (reference sequence). The CDR3 DNA is TGTGCCAGCAGCCTTAGCGGGTCTCTTGGGAACATTCAGTACTTC. Translating gives CASSLSGSLGNIQYF.

For this clone: The same CDR3 also results from other DNA sequences found in this sample. The chain links TRBV18 to TRBJ1-2; possible D gene TRBD1, 6 bases. The CDR3 consists of 13 residues. CDR1 and CDR2 from the germline V gene are KGHSH and LQKENI. V shed 4 bases and J shed 3 bases, with 9 bases lying between them. The CDR3 DNA sequence: TGTGCCAGCTCACAACAGGGCGACTATGGCTACACCTTC. Translating gives CASSQQGDYGYTF. Full variable domain (rest looked up from reference TRBV18 and TRBJ1-2): NAGVMQNPRHLVRRRGQEARLRCSPMKGHSHVYWYRQLPEEGLKFMVYLQKENIIDESGMPKERFSAEFPKEGPSILRIQQVVRGDSAAYFCASSQQGDYGYTFGSGTRLTVV.

The chain employs TRBV4-1 and TRBJ2-2; TRBD2 matches at 7 bases. Germline V gives CDR1 MGHRA, CDR2 YSYEKL. Trimming at V came to 1 base and at J to 3 bases, leaving 14 bases not matched to a gene. The CDR3 runs 19 residues. The CDR3: CASSQGRGGGGGYTGELFF. CDR3 DNA: TGCGCCAGCAGCCAAGGCCGGGGCGGTGGCGGGGGTTACACCGGGGAGCTGTTTTTT.